This T cell receptor beta chain was observed in a study of blood T cell repertoires in COVID-19. At the level of the study: Samples representing acute and convalescent COVID-19 were sourced from the United States, Italy and Spain. Sample material is recorded as cDNA or gDNA derived from T cells, B-cell-depleted T cells, or PBMCs.

V trimming: 5 bases; J trimming: 1 base; junction bases outside the gene matches: 6. Germline CDR1 is SGHVS and CDR2 is FNYEAQ. The CDR3 sequence is 15 residues long. Authors' data handling: From reference gene primer amplification, estimates of nucleated cell counts were derived. TCRdb's copy holds only in-frame clones and misses some; the assay was immunoSEQ multiplex PCR. V and J calls and clone size are those listed in that table; D and trimming were worked out from the DNA. The sample has a few hundred thousand clones; 84% are singletons. The receptor was isolated from a woman aged 35 to 49 who had recovered from COVID-19. J is TRBJ2-3 and V is TRBV7-6; TRBD1 matches 7 bases. The material sequenced was peripheral blood. The CDR3 nucleotides are TGTGCCAGCAGCGCCCGGACAGGAGGCACAGATACGCAGTATTTT. Protein sequence: CASSARTGGTDTQYF.